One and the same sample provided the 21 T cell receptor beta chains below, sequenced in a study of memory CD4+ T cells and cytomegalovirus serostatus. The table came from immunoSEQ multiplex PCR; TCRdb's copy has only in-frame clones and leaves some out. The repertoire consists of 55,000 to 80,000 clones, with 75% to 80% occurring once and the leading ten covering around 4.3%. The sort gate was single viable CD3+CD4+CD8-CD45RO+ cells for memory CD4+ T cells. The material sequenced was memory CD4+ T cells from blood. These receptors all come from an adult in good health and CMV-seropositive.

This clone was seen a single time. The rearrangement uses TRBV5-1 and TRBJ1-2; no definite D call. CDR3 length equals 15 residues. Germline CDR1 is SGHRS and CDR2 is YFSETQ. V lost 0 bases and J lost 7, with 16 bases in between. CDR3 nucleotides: TGCGCCAGCAGCTTGGGGGATCTGGGTGTGCGTGGCTACACCTTC. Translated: CASSLGDLGVRGYTF.

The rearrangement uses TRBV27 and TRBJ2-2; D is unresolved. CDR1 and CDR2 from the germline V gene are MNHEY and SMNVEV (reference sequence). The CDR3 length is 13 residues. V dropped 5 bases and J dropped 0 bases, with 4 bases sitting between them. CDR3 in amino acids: CASSIPNTGELFF. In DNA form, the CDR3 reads TGTGCCAGCAGTATCCCGAACACCGGGGAGCTGTTTTTT.

As DNA, the CDR3 is TGTGCCAGCAGCCTAGGGACAGCTAGATACGAGCAGTACTTC. It is translated as CASSLGTARYEQYF. The V call is TRBV5-4, the J call TRBJ2-7; 7 bases are shared with TRBD1. The trim removed 4 bases at V and 4 bases at J, leaving 8 bases unmatched. The CDR3 totals 14 residues. Germline V gene data show CDR1 as SGHNT and CDR2 as YYREEE (reference sequence).

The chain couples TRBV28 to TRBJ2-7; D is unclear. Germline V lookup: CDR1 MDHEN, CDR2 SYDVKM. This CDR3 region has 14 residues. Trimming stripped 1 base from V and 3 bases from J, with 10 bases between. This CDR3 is CASSLSGSYYEQYF. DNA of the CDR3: TGTGCCAGCAGTTTATCCGGGTCCTACTACGAGCAGTACTTC.

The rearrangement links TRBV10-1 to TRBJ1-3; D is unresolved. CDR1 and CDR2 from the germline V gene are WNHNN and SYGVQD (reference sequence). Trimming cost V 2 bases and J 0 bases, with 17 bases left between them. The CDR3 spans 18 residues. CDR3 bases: TGCGCCAGCAGTGAGCTTTCAAGTCCCAGAGCCTCTGGAAACACCATATATTTT. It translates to CASSELSSPRASGNTIYF.

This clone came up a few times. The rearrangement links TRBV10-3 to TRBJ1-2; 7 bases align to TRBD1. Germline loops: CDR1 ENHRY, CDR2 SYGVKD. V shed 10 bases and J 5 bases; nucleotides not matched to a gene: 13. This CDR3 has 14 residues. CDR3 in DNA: TGTGCCAGCCGAACAGGGGCACAACGATATGGCTACACCTTC. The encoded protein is CASRTGAQRYGYTF.

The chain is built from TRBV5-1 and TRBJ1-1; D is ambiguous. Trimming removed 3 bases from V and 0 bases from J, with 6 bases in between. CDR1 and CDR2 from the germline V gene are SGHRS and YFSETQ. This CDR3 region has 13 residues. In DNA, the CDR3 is TGCGCCAGCAGCTACACTTTGAACACTGAAGCTTTCTTT. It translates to CASSYTLNTEAFF.

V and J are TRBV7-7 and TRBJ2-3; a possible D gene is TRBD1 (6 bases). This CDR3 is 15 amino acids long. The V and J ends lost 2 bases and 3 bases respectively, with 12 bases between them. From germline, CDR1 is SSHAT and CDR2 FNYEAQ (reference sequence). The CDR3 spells CASSLSPQGTDTQYF. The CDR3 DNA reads TGTGCCAGCAGCTTATCCCCGCAGGGGACAGATACGCAGTATTTT. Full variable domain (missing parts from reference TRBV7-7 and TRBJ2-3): GAGVSQSPRYKVTKRGQDVTLRCDPISSHATLYWYQQALGQGPEFLTYFNYEAQPDKSGLPSDRFSAERPEGSISTLTIQRTEQRDSAMYRCASSLSPQGTDTQYFGPGTRLTVL.

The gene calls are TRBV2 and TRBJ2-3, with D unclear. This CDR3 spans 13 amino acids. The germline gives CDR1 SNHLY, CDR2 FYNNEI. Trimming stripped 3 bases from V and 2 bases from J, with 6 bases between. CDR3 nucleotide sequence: TGTGCCAGCAGTGACAGGACCACAGATACGCAGTATTTT. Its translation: CASSDRTTDTQYF. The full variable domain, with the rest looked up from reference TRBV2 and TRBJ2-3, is EPEVTQTPSHQVTQMGQEVILRCVPISNHLYFYWYRQILGQKVEFLVSFYNNEISEKSEIFDDQFSVERPDGSNFTLKIRSTKLEDSAMYFCASSDRTTDTQYFGPGTRLTVL.

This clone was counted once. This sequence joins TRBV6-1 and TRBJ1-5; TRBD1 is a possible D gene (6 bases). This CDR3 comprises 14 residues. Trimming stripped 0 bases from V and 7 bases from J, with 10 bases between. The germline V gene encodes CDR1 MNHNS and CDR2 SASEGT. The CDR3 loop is CASSEATGGQPQHF. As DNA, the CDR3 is TGTGCCAGCAGTGAAGCGACAGGCGGACAGCCCCAGCATTTT.

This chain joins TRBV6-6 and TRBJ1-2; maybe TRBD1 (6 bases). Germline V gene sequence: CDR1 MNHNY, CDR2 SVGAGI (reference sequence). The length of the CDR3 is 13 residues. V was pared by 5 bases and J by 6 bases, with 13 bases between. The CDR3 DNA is TGTGCCAGCAGTAGGGACACCCCGGATGGCTACACCTTC. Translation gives CASSRDTPDGYTF.

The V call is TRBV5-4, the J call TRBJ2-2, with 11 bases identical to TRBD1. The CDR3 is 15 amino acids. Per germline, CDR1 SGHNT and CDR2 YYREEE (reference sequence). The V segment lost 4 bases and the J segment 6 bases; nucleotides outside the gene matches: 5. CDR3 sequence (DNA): TGTGCCAGCAGCGCCGGACAGGGGGCGGCCGGGGAGCTGTTTTTT. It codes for CASSAGQGAAGELFF.

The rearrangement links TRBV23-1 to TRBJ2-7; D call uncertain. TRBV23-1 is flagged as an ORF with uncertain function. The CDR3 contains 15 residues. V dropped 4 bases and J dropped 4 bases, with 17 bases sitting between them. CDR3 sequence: CASSLKAPFPYEQYF. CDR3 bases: TGCGCCAGCAGTCTAAAGGCCCCCTTTCCATACGAGCAGTACTTC.

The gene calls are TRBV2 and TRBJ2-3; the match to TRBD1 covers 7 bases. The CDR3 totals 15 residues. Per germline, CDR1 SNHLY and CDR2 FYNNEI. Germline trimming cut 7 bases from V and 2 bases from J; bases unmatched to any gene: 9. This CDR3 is CASKSRGTPTDTQYF. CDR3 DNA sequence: TGTGCCAGCAAATCCAGGGGGACACCCACAGATACGCAGTATTTT. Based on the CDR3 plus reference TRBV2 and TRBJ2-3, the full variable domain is EPEVTQTPSHQVTQMGQEVILRCVPISNHLYFYWYRQILGQKVEFLVSFYNNEISEKSEIFDDQFSVERPDGSNFTLKIRSTKLEDSAMYFCASKSRGTPTDTQYFGPGTRLTVL.

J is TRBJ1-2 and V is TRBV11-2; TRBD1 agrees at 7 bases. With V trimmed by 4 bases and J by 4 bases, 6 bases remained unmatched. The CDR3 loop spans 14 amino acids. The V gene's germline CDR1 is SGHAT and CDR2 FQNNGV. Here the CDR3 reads CASSSYRDSYGYTF. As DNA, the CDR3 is TGTGCCAGCAGCTCATACCGGGACAGCTATGGCTACACCTTC.

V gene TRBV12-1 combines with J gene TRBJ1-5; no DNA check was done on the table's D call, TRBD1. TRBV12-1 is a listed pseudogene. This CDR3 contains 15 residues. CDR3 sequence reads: CASRSRDRLFQPQHF. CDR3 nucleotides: TGTGCCAGCAGATCCAGGGACAGGCTTTTTCAGCCCCAGCATTTT.

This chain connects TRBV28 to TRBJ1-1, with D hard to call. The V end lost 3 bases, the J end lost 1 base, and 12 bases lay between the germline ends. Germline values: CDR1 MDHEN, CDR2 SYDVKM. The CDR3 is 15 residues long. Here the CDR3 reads CASSFGWSANTEAFF. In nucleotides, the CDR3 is TGTGCCAGCAGTTTCGGTTGGTCAGCGAACACTGAAGCTTTCTTT.

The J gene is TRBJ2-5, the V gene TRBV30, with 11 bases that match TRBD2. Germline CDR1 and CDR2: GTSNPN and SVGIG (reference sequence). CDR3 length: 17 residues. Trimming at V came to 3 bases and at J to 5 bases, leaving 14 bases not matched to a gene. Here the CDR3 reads CAWRGGPGTSGWETQYF. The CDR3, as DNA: TGTGCCTGGAGGGGGGGACCCGGGACTAGCGGATGGGAGACCCAGTACTTC.

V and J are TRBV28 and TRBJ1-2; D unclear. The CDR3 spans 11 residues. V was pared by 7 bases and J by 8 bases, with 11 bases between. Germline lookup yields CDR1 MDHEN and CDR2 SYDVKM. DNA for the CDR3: TGTGCCAGCACCCTCGGTACAGGCTACACCTTC. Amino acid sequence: CASTLGTGYTF.

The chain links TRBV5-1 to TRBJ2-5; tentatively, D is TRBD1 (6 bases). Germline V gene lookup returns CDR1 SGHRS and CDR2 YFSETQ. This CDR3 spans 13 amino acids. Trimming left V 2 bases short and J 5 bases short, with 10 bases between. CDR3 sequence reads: CASSFSGDETQYF. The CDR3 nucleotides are TGCGCCAGCAGCTTTTCAGGGGATGAGACCCAGTACTTC.

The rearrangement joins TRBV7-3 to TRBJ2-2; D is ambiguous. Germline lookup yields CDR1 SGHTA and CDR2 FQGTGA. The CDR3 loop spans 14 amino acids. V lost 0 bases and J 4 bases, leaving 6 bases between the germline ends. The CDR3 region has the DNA TGTGCCAGCAGCTTAACCTGGATCACCGGGGAGCTGTTTTTT. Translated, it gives CASSLTWITGELFF.